This TCR beta chain was found in a study of T cell changes during pregnancy in multiple sclerosis. The CDR3 runs 15 residues. Data came from immunoSEQ multiplex PCR; TCRdb stores just in-frame clones and leaves some out. The sample consists of 70,000 or so clones, roughly 92% of them appearing once. This chain uses TRBV21-1 with TRBJ1-1. TRBV21-1 is a documented pseudogene. The source was peripheral blood, collected in the third trimester of pregnancy. The TCR was taken from a female donor in good health, enrolled as a control in a pregnancy study. The CDR3 here is CASSPRGGGRKEAFF. CDR3 DNA: TGTGCCAGCAGCCCGAGGGGAGGAGGGCGCAAGGAAGCTTTCTTT.